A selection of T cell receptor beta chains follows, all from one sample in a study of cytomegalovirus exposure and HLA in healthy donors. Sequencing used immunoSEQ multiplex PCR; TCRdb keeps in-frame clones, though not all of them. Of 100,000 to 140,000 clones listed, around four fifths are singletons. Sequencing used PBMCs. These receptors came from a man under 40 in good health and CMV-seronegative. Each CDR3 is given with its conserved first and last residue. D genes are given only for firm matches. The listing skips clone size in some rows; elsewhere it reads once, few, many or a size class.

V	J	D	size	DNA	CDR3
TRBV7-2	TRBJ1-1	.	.	TGTGCCAGCAGCTTGGGACACGGGAACACTGAAGCTTTCTTT	CASSLGHGNTEAFF
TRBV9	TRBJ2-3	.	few	TGTGCCAGCAACCAGGGGACAGATACGCAGTATTTT	CASNQGTDTQYF
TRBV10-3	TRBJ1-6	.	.	TGTGCCACATCAGCCGAGGGTGGTGATTCACCCCTCCACTTT	CATSAEGGDSPLHF
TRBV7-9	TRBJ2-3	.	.	TGTGCCAGCAGCGCACCCAGGGGGGCGCAGTATTTT	CASSAPRGAQYF
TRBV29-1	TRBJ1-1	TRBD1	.	TGCAGCGGAAAGCGGGACAGGGGGGTTGAAGCTTTCTTT	CSGKRDRGVEAFF
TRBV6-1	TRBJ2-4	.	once	TGTGCCAGCAGTGCCGCACTAGAAAGCATTCAGTACTTC	CASSAALESIQYF
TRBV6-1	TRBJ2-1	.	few	TGTGCCAGCAGTGAACGAGGTCAGCCTCCTCCTAGTTACAATGAGCAGTTCTTC	CASSERGQPPPSYNEQFF
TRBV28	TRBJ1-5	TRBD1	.	TGTGCCAGCAGCTTAGACAGGGGGGGCAATCAGCCCCAGCATTTT	CASSLDRGGNQPQHF
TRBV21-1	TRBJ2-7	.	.	TGTGCCAGCAGCAAAGCAATTAGCGGGGGGTCCTACTACGAGCAGTACTTC	CASSKAISGGSYYEQYF
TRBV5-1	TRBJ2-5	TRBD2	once	TGCGCCAGCAGCAAGACACCGAGTACTAGCGGGGGGGCCGCGGAGACCCAGTACTTC	CASSKTPSTSGGAAETQYF
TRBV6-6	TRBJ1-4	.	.	TGTGCCAGCAGCTTACAGCTAAGCTCTGAAAAACTGTTTTTT	CASSLQLSSEKLFF
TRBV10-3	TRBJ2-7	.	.	TGTGCCATCAGCGAGCCAGGGAGGGAGCAGTACTTC	CAISEPGREQYF
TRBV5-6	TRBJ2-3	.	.	TGTGCCAGCAGCTGGATGACGGGGTTCACAGATACGCAGTATTTT	CASSWMTGFTDTQYF
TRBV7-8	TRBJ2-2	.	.	TGTGCCAGCAGTTCGCTCCTAGGAAGGATTAGGACCGGGGAGCTGTTTTTT	CASSSLLGRIRTGELFF
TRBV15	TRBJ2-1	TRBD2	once	TGTGCCACCAGCAGAGATAGCGGGGGTACCTACAATGAGCAGTTCTTC	CATSRDSGGTYNEQFF
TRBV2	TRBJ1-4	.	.	TGTGCCAGCAGTGTAAACCGAGGCACTAATGAAAAACTGTTTTTT	CASSVNRGTNEKLFF
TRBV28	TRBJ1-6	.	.	TGTGCCAGCATCTTTAGGTCGGGCTATAATTCACCCCTCCACTTT	CASIFRSGYNSPLHF
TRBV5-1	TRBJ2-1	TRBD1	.	TGCGCCAGCAGCCTCACAGGGGTACGAGACAATGAGCAGTTCTTC	CASSLTGVRDNEQFF
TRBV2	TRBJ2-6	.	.	TGTGCCAGCAGTAAAGGGCGAGAGGCTGGGGCCAACGTCCTGACTTTC	CASSKGREAGANVLTF
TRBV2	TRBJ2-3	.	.	TGTGCCAGCAGTGTTGCGGGGGCCAGCACAGATACGCAGTATTTT	CASSVAGASTDTQYF
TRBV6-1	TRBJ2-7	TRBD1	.	TGTGCCAGCAGTGAGGGGACAGGCGCCCGATACGATTACGAGCAGTACTTC	CASSEGTGARYDYEQYF
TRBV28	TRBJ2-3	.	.	TGTGCCAGCTGGGGAGGCACAGATACGCAGTATTTT	CASWGGTDTQYF
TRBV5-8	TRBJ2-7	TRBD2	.	TGTGCCAGCAGCGGGCGACTAGCGGGGAAAAACGAGCAGTACTTC	CASSGRLAGKNEQYF
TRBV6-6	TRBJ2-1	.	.	TGTGCCAGCCGGGGGAATGAGCAGTTCTTC	CASRGNEQFF
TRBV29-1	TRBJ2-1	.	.	TGCACAATCGCCCACAGGGCAGACAATGAGCAGTTCTTC	CTIAHRADNEQFF
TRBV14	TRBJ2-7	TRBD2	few	TGTGCCAGCAGCCTTAGCGGGACGGCCTACGAGCAGTACTTC	CASSLSGTAYEQYF
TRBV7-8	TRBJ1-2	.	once	TGTGCCAGCAGTCCCCGGACAGCTGCTAACTATGGCTACACCTTC	CASSPRTAANYGYTF
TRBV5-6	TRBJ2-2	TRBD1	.	TGTGCCAGCAGCTCCTCCGGGACAGGGGTCGCCGGGGAGCTGTTTTTT	CASSSSGTGVAGELFF
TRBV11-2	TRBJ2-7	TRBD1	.	TGTGCCAGCAGCCCGCCGGACAGGTCTTTGTACGAGCAGTACTTC	CASSPPDRSLYEQYF
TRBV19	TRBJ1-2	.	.	TGTGCCAGTAGGACGACAGGCGACTATGGCTACACCTTC	CASRTTGDYGYTF
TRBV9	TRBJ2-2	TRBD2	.	TGTGCCAGCAGCGTCCCGGGACTAGCGGGAGGTCGGAACACCGGGGAGCTGTTTTTT	CASSVPGLAGGRNTGELFF
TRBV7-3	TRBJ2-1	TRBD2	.	TGTGCCAGCAGCTTAGGCGGGAGCACCTACAATGAGCAGTTCTTC	CASSLGGSTYNEQFF
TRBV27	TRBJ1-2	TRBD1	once	TGTGCCAGCAGTACCTCCTACGCGGGACAGGGCTATGGCTACACCTTC	CASSTSYAGQGYGYTF
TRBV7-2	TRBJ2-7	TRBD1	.	TGTGCCAGCAGCTACGGGACAGGGCGAGGGAACGAGCAGTACTTC	CASSYGTGRGNEQYF
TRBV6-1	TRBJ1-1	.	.	TGTGCCAGCAGTGCCGACAGGATGAACACTGAAGCTTTCTTT	CASSADRMNTEAFF
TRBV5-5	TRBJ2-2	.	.	TGTGCCAGCAGCTTTGCCGGGACTCTCGTGCCCGGGGAGCTGTTTTTT	CASSFAGTLVPGELFF
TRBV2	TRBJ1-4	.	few	TGTGCCAGCACAACCCTGGCTGAAAAACTGTTTTTT	CASTTLAEKLFF
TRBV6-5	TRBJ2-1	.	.	TGTGCCAGCAGTTACGACAGGAGCTCCTACAATGAGCAGTTCTTC	CASSYDRSSYNEQFF
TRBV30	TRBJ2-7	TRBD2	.	TGTGCCTGGACTACGGCCAGCGGGAGTTTCTACGAGCAGTACTTC	CAWTTASGSFYEQYF
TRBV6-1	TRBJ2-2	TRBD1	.	TGTGCCAGCAGTGAGTGGACAGGTCGGTCCGGGGAGCTGTTTTTT	CASSEWTGRSGELFF
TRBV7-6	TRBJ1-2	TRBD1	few	TGTGCCAGCAGCTTGACAGGGGACTTAGTTTATGGCTACACCTTC	CASSLTGDLVYGYTF
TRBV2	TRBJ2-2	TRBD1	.	TGTGCCAGCAGCGAAGACAGGGCCACCGGGGAGCTGTTTTTT	CASSEDRATGELFF
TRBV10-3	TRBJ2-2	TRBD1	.	TGTGCCATCAGACCCAGGACAGGGTCGAACACCGGGGAGCTGCTTTTT	CAIRPRTGSNTGELLF